This TCR beta chain emerged from a study of T cell repertoires in cytomegalovirus infection. Looking at the study overall: Newly reported HLA-C-restricted and thoroughly characterized HLA-B-restricted CMV epitopes were employed. Through public TCR beta signatures, both CMV infection and matching HLA type were indicated.

The CDR3 has 13 amino acids. Germline V lookup: CDR1 SEHNR, CDR2 FQNEAQ (reference sequence). The trim removed 5 bases at V and 4 bases at J, leaving 4 bases unmatched. In the case of this clonotype: As yet, its antigen is unknown.

TCRdb analysed the reads with MiXCR anew, one entry per CDR3 protein. The sample contains about 920,000 distinct CDR3 sequences, around a third of which appear only once. The receptor comes from a human donor in good health (CMV status not recorded). Some clones in this sample may be carry-over from other donors' samples. Source: cultured CD8+ T cells from PBMCs, taken from culture after CMV antigen stimulation. The gene calls are TRBV7-9 and TRBJ1-1, with 7 bases fitting TRBD1. Here the CDR3 reads CASSETGTTEAFF. The CDR3 DNA sequence: TGTGCCAGCAGCGAGACAGGGACCACTGAAGCTTTCTTT.